The 14 T cell receptor beta chains below all came from one sample that was sequenced in a study of PD-L1 blockade in urothelial cancer. Measured with immunoSEQ multiplex PCR; TCRdb has only the in-frame clones, and not every one. The sample carries around 100,000 clones, around 85% recorded once. The input for sequencing was PBMCs, taken around atezolizumab (anti-PD-L1) treatment. The receptors derive from a man between 45 and 60 years old with urothelial cancer.

The V call is TRBV2, the J call TRBJ1-1, with TRBD1 matching over 7 bases. CDR1 SNHLY and CDR2 FYNNEI come from the germline V gene. The V gene end was trimmed by 8 bases and the J gene end by 4 bases; junction bases not matched to a gene: 10. This CDR3 has 14 amino acids. In DNA form, the CDR3 reads TGTGCCAGCGGGGGTAGACAGGGAGGCACTGAAGCTTTCTTT. It yields the protein CASGGRQGGTEAFF. Drawing the rest from reference TRBV2 and TRBJ1-1, the complete variable domain is EPEVTQTPSHQVTQMGQEVILRCVPISNHLYFYWYRQILGQKVEFLVSFYNNEISEKSEIFDDQFSVERPDGSNFTLKIRSTKLEDSAMYFCASGGRQGGTEAFFGQGTRLTVV.

This chain joins TRBV28 and TRBJ1-2, with D uncertain. Germline V lookup: CDR1 MDHEN, CDR2 SYDVKM. Trimming stripped 2 bases from V and 4 bases from J, with 5 bases between. The CDR3 loop spans 12 amino acids. The CDR3 DNA reads as TGTGCCAGCAGTTTAGAGGGCTATGGCTACACCTTC. It specifies CASSLEGYGYTF.

The rearrangement joins TRBV2 to TRBJ2-7; 13 bases line up with TRBD2. In germline, CDR1 is SNHLY, CDR2 FYNNEI. V lost 9 bases to trimming and J lost 6 bases; unmatched junction nucleotides: 5. The CDR3 spans 13 residues. CDR3 residues: CASTSGRAIEQYF. CDR3 in DNA: TGTGCCAGTACTAGCGGGAGGGCTATCGAGCAGTACTTC.

This clone was observed once. The chain is built from TRBV19 and TRBJ1-2; TRBD1 matches at 7 bases. This CDR3 has 15 residues. Germline V gene data show CDR1 as LNHDA and CDR2 as SQIVND (reference sequence). The V and J ends lost 3 bases and 3 bases, in that order; junction bases with no gene match: 7. CDR3 in DNA: TGTGCCAGTAGTATCCACCGGGACAGTGACTATGGCTACACCTTC. Its translation is CASSIHRDSDYGYTF.

A word on this clone: Sequence at one end of the junction differs from germline and may be a read error. The chain recombines TRBV4-1 with TRBJ2-7, with D maybe TRBD2 (6 bases). CDR3 length: 13 residues. Germline assignment: CDR1 MGHRA and CDR2 YSYEKL. CDR3 protein: CASSQDQRTTSRF. Here the CDR3 DNA reads TGCGCCAGCAGCCAAGATCAAAGGACTACTTCCCGCTTC.

J is TRBJ1-1 and V is TRBV30; 10 nucleotides align to TRBD1. This CDR3 spans 14 amino acids. Looked up from germline, CDR1 is GTSNPN and CDR2 is SVGIG (reference sequence). V lost 3 bases and J lost 6; bases outside the gene matches: 7. CDR3 in DNA: TGTGCCTGGAGCATGACAGGGGGCTCTGCTGAAGCTTTCTTT. It encodes CAWSMTGGSAEAFF.

In its sample, this clone was seen a few times. V usage is TRBV10-3 and J usage is TRBJ2-3; TRBD2 aligns across 14 bases. The trim removed 6 bases at V and 0 bases at J, leaving 2 bases unmatched. Germline V gene lookup returns CDR1 ENHRY and CDR2 SYGVKD. This CDR3 has 16 residues. This CDR3 is CAISGTSGSSTDTQYF. The CDR3, as DNA: TGTGCCATCAGCGGGACTAGCGGGAGCAGCACAGATACGCAGTATTTT.

This clone showed up just once. The rearrangement links TRBV9 to TRBJ1-3; 7 bases align to TRBD1. This CDR3 is 17 amino acids long. V was pared by 4 bases and J by 1 base, with 11 bases of the junction left unmatched. In germline, CDR1 is SGDLS, CDR2 YYNGEE. The CDR3 protein is CASSFSGTARSGNTIYF. The CDR3, as DNA: TGTGCCAGCAGCTTCTCCGGGACAGCTCGGTCTGGAAACACCATATATTTT.

The chain has TRBV5-3 and TRBJ2-5; tentatively, D is TRBD1 (5 bases). TRBV5-3 carries the ORF label, with uncertain function. CDR3 length: 14 residues. Trimming stripped 0 bases from V and 5 bases from J, with 11 bases between. The CDR3 nucleotides read TGTGCCAGAAGCTTGGGACCTTCAGGGGAGACCCAGTACTTC. It yields the protein CARSLGPSGETQYF.

This clone was counted a single time. The chain combines TRBV28 with TRBJ1-1; D may be TRBD1 (5 bases). CDR1 and CDR2 from the germline V gene are MDHEN and SYDVKM. Deletions cut 6 bases from V and 1 base from J, with 9 bases between. CDR3 length equals 13 residues. For the CDR3, the DNA is TGTGCCAGCAGGGTAACAGGGAACACTGAAGCTTTCTTT. Translating gives CASRVTGNTEAFF.

The chain carries TRBV5-4 and TRBJ1-3; 7 bases are a match to TRBD1. CDR1 is SGHNT and CDR2 is YYREEE in the germline V gene (reference sequence). V gave up 0 bases and J gave up 8 bases; unmatched junction bases: 8. The CDR3 is 15 amino acids. As DNA, the CDR3 is TGTGCCAGCAGCTTGGGTGGACAGGTGGCGGACACCATATATTTT. Protein: CASSLGGQVADTIYF.

The chain employs TRBV6-1 and TRBJ2-7; D not certain. There are 15 residues in the CDR3. The germline V gene encodes CDR1 MNHNS and CDR2 SASEGT. V was shortened by 1 base and J by 2 bases, with 12 bases between the two germline ends. The CDR3 reads CASSEGPGPTYEQYF. Here the CDR3 DNA reads TGTGCCAGCAGTGAAGGGCCAGGTCCTACCTACGAGCAGTACTTC.

The chain is built from TRBV19 and TRBJ1-5, with D possibly matching TRBD1 (5 bases). CDR1 LNHDA and CDR2 SQIVND come from the germline V gene (reference sequence). CDR3 length equals 15 residues. With 5 bases removed from V and 3 bases from J, the gap between germline ends came to 14 bases. The CDR3 DNA follows: TGTGCCAGTAGTCAGGCCGGGGGAAACAATCAGCCCCAGCATTTT. Encoded protein: CASSQAGGNNQPQHF.

This chain links TRBV7-3 with TRBJ2-7; 8 bases match TRBD2. There are 14 residues in the CDR3. Germline V gene sequence: CDR1 SGHTA, CDR2 FQGTGA. Trimming removed 1 base from V and 9 bases from J; junction bases left unmatched: 8. The CDR3 here is CASSLKAGVGGQYF. DNA for the CDR3: TGTGCCAGCAGCTTAAAAGCGGGAGTAGGAGGGCAGTACTTC.